This is a list of T cell receptor beta chains from one sample in a study of identical twins. TCRdb recomputed calls from the 5' RACE reads with MiXCR, one row per CDR3 protein. The table lists around 280,000 distinct CDR3 sequences, about 8.9% of them singletons, with 2% to 2.5% in the top ten. The sample was also linked to a second study, of yellow fever vaccine responses in identical twins.

The material sequenced was memory (CD45RO+) T cells sorted from blood. These receptors originate from a woman between 18 and 29 years old in good health. The CDR3 runs from the conserved cysteine through the conserved F or W. A D gene is named only where the DNA matches it firmly. Clone size, where shown, is once, few, many, or a class for clones that have expanded.

J,V,size,D,CDR3,DNA
TRBJ2-1,TRBV24-1,few,TRBD2,CATSVGGAFRYNEQFF,TGTGCCACCAGTGTCGGGGGGGCATTTCGGTACAATGAGCAGTTCTTC
TRBJ1-2,TRBV27,few,-,CASSFGAGLNGYTF,-
TRBJ2-3,TRBV5-1,many,-,CASSLGPSGVADTQYF,TGCGCCAGCAGCTTGGGCCCAAGTGGGGTTGCAGATACGCAGTATTTT
TRBJ2-1,TRBV12-3/TRBV12-4,few,TRBD2,CASSPWTSGQNEQFF,TGTGCCAGCAGTCCTTGGACTAGCGGTCAAAATGAGCAGTTCTTC
TRBJ1-6,TRBV20-1,few,-,CSAQVPNSPLHF,TGCAGTGCTCAAGTCCCCAATTCACCCCTCCACTTT
TRBJ2-3,TRBV7-2,many,TRBD2,CASSWTSGAMMDTQYF,TGTGCCAGCAGCTGGACTAGCGGCGCCATGATGGATACGCAGTATTTT
TRBJ2-1,TRBV19,-,-,CASSKVGNEQFF,TGTGCCAGTAGTAAAGTAGGAAATGAGCAGTTCTTC
TRBJ2-1,TRBV12-3/TRBV12-4,-,-,CASSGVSYEQFF,TGTGCCAGCAGTGGAGTTAGCTATGAGCAGTTCTTC
TRBJ2-7,TRBV12-3/TRBV12-4,many,TRBD1,CASSLGQGAYDEQYF,TGTGCCAGCAGTTTAGGACAGGGGGCGTACGACGAGCAGTACTTC
TRBJ1-1,TRBV4-1,-,TRBD1,CASSPAGTGPPENTEAFF,TGCGCCAGCAGCCCGGCCGGGACAGGCCCTCCGGAGAACACTGAAGCTTTCTTT
TRBJ2-2,TRBV10-2,-,-,CASSEIGDRGELFF,TGCGCCAGCAGTGAGATAGGGGATCGTGGGGAGCTGTTTTTT
TRBJ2-3,TRBV7-9,many,TRBD2,CASSYGTSGRTDTQYF,TGTGCCAGCAGCTATGGGACTAGCGGGAGGACAGATACGCAGTATTTT
TRBJ2-5,TRBV20-1,-,-,CSATDASRPYSYQETQYF,TGCAGTGCTACTGATGCTAGCAGACCATACTCGTACCAAGAGACCCAGTACTTC
TRBJ2-3,TRBV12-3/TRBV12-4,many,-,CASRTSSTDTQYF,TGTGCCAGCAGGACCTCTAGCACAGATACGCAGTATTTT
TRBJ1-4,TRBV5-5,-,-,CASKYSGANEKLFF,TGTGCCAGTAAATATTCGGGAGCTAATGAAAAACTGTTTTTT
TRBJ1-1,TRBV2,few,TRBD1,CASSVDGTVAFF,TGTGCCAGCAGTGTGGACGGGACAGTAGCTTTCTTT
TRBJ2-4,TRBV12-3/TRBV12-4,many,TRBD1,CASSLLPGQGKNIQYF,TGTGCCAGCAGCCTACTTCCGGGACAGGGAAAAAACATTCAGTACTTC
TRBJ1-2,TRBV6-1,few,-,CASSLPDRKSYGYTF,TGTGCCAGCAGCCTCCCCGACAGGAAGAGCTATGGCTACACCTTC
TRBJ2-7,TRBV6-1,-,-,CASSEAGTVSSYEQYF,TGTGCCAGCAGTGAAGCGGGGACGGTCAGCTCCTACGAGCAGTACTTC
TRBJ2-1,TRBV6-1,few,TRBD1,CASSAGQGSADEQFF,TGTGCCAGCAGTGCGGGACAGGGTTCTGCGGATGAGCAGTTCTTC
TRBJ1-2,TRBV12-3/TRBV12-4,-,-,CALDAGGVYGYTF,TGTGCCCTTGATGCCGGGGGGGTCTATGGCTACACCTTC
TRBJ1-4,TRBV20-1,many,TRBD1,CSAFGTGGLPEKLFF,TGCAGTGCCTTTGGGACAGGGGGCCTTCCCGAAAAACTGTTTTTT
TRBJ2-1,TRBV14,-,-,CASSQEGTWYNEQFF,TGTGCCAGCAGCCAAGAGGGGACCTGGTACAATGAGCAGTTCTTC
TRBJ2-3,TRBV28,many,TRBD1,CASRIGQGGTDTQYF,TGTGCCAGCAGGATAGGACAGGGGGGCACAGATACGCAGTATTTT
TRBJ2-1,TRBV9,many,TRBD2,CASSVGLAGADEQFF,TGTGCCAGCAGCGTAGGACTAGCGGGAGCTGATGAGCAGTTCTTC
TRBJ2-1,TRBV4-1,many,TRBD2,CASSQTSGVNVYEQFF,TGCGCCAGCAGCCAGACTAGCGGGGTGAATGTCTATGAGCAGTTCTTC
TRBJ2-3,TRBV19,-,TRBD2,CASSIDLLAGIRASTDTQYF,TGTGCCAGTAGTATAGATTTACTAGCGGGAATCCGAGCTAGCACAGATACGCAGTATTTT
TRBJ2-2,TRBV11-2,few,TRBD2,CASSKLTVAGSRTGELFF,TGTGCCAGCAGCAAACTTACCGTAGCGGGGTCGAGGACCGGGGAGCTGTTTTTT
TRBJ1-1,TRBV5-1,many,-,CASSCPAPNTEAFF,TGCGCCAGCAGTTGTCCCGCACCGAACACTGAAGCTTTCTTT
TRBJ1-1,TRBV7-8,few,-,CASRGDTEAFF,TGTGCCAGCAGGGGAGACACTGAAGCTTTCTTT
TRBJ1-2,TRBV7-9,-,-,CASSRDGFGYTF,TGTGCCAGCAGCCGAGACGGTTTTGGCTACACCTTC
TRBJ2-5,TRBV19,few,TRBD2,CASSIDRSSGARETQYF,TGTGCCAGTAGTATAGATCGGTCTAGCGGGGCCCGGGAGACCCAGTACTTC
TRBJ1-2,TRBV24-1,few,TRBD1,CATSDLDRVYGYTF,TGTGCCACCAGTGACCTGGACAGGGTGTATGGCTACACCTTC
TRBJ2-3,TRBV7-2,many,TRBD2,CASSLRSGLAGGPSDF,TGTGCCAGCAGCCTTAGGTCGGGACTAGCGGGGGGGCCCTCGGATTTT
TRBJ2-1,TRBV4-1,few,-,CASSHGGQTYNEQFF,TGCGCCAGCAGCCACGGGGGACAAACCTACAATGAGCAGTTCTTC
TRBJ1-2,TRBV5-1,few,-,CASSSRDGLYGYTF,TGCGCCAGCAGCTCCCGGGACGGACTCTATGGCTACACCTTC
TRBJ1-1,TRBV28,many,-,CASSPDDRNTEAFF,TGTGCCAGCAGTCCAGATGACAGGAACACTGAAGCTTTCTTT
TRBJ1-1,TRBV18,many,TRBD1,CASSPYRGTEAFF,TGTGCCAGCTCACCATACAGGGGAACTGAAGCTTTCTTT
TRBJ1-1,TRBV29-1,many,-,CSSVGSSEAFF,TGCAGCTCCGTTGGGTCCTCTGAAGCTTTCTTT
TRBJ2-5,TRBV20-1,-,TRBD2,CSALTSGSQETQYF,TGCAGTGCTCTGACTAGCGGGAGCCAAGAGACCCAGTACTTC
TRBJ2-1,TRBV25-1,few,-,CASSESDKGEFF,TGTGCCAGCAGTGAATCCGATAAGGGGGAGTTCTTC
TRBJ2-3,TRBV12-3/TRBV12-4,many,-,CASSFALDTQYF,TGTGCCAGCAGTTTTGCGCTAGATACGCAGTATTTT
TRBJ2-2,TRBV3-1,many,TRBD1,CASTPWDRGNTGELFF,TGTGCCAGCACCCCGTGGGACAGGGGAAACACCGGGGAGCTGTTTTTT
TRBJ2-1,TRBV28,many,-,CASRRLDEQFF,TGTGCCAGCAGGCGACTTGATGAGCAGTTCTTC
TRBJ2-1,TRBV5-8,-,TRBD2,CASSRPGTRNEQFF,TGTGCCAGCAGCCGTCCCGGGACTAGGAATGAGCAGTTCTTC
TRBJ2-5,TRBV4-1,few,-,CASSQNIGARPGTQYF,TGCGCCAGCAGCCAGAATATCGGAGCCAGGCCGGGGACCCAGTACTTC
TRBJ2-3,TRBV27,-,TRBD2,CASSLSDLAGSTDTQYF,TGTGCCAGCAGTTTATCGGACCTAGCGGGAAGTACAGATACGCAGTATTTT
TRBJ2-2,TRBV29-1,many,TRBD1,CSVGTGFPGELFF,TGCAGCGTTGGGACAGGGTTTCCCGGGGAGCTGTTTTTT
TRBJ2-3,TRBV20-1,many,-,CSARADTQYF,TGCAGCGCCAGGGCAGATACGCAGTATTTT
TRBJ1-1,TRBV12-3/TRBV12-4,many,-,CASSLNRVITEAFF,TGTGCCAGCAGTTTAAACAGGGTAATCACTGAAGCTTTCTTT
TRBJ1-6,TRBV3-1,-,-,CASSRGYNSPLHF,TGTGCCAGCAGCCGGGGCTATAATTCACCCCTCCACTTT
TRBJ2-1,TRBV19,-,TRBD2,CASSIQGTSPLDSYNEQFF,TGTGCCAGTAGTATTCAGGGGACTAGCCCCTTGGACTCCTACAATGAGCAGTTCTTC
TRBJ2-1,TRBV9,-,-,CASSVVPGSAEQFF,TGTGCCAGCAGCGTAGTCCCGGGTTCGGCGGAGCAGTTCTTC
TRBJ1-1,TRBV5-1,many,-,CASSLLWENTEAFF,TGCGCCAGCAGCTTGCTTTGGGAGAACACTGAAGCTTTCTTT
TRBJ1-5,TRBV5-6,-,-,CASSSAQKRPQHF,TGTGCCAGCAGCTCCGCCCAGAAAAGGCCCCAGCATTTT
TRBJ2-1,TRBV27,many,-,CASSLPYVGEQFF,TGTGCCAGCAGTTTACCCTACGTCGGTGAGCAGTTCTTC
TRBJ2-7,TRBV28,many,TRBD1,CASSALLGQGSEQYF,TGTGCCAGCAGTGCACTACTTGGACAGGGAAGCGAGCAGTACTTC
TRBJ1-6,TRBV7-9,-,TRBD1,CASQGQGSSPLHF,TGTGCCAGTCAGGGACAGGGATCTTCACCCCTCCACTTT